In its sample, the clone carrying this TCR beta chain was seen a few times. Its antigen remains unidentified. TCRdb's table, derived via immunoSEQ multiplex PCR, lists solely in-frame clones and lacks some. The table records 75,000 to 80,000 clones, 65% to 80% of them present only once. This entry is derived from a study of T cell responses to AZD1222 COVID-19 vaccine. The CDR3 has 14 amino acids. Germline V gene lookup returns CDR1 SGHAT and CDR2 FQDESV (reference sequence). Between the trimmed V and J ends, which lost 3 bases and 1 base, there was a span of 8 bases. Findings and limits, study-wide: Most donors were white British, females outnumbered males, and clonal diversity was possibly underestimated. The number of AZD1222 recipients seropositive at baseline was only five to seven.

Sequencing used peripheral blood, obtained 28 days after the second dose of the MenACWY control vaccine. V gene TRBV11-1 combines with J gene TRBJ2-3; D gene unclear. The sequence was obtained from an adult who received the MenACWY meningococcal vaccine as a control. CDR3 in amino acids: CASSLLSGTDTQYF. CDR3 DNA: TGTGCCAGCAGCTTGCTAAGCGGCACAGATACGCAGTATTTT.